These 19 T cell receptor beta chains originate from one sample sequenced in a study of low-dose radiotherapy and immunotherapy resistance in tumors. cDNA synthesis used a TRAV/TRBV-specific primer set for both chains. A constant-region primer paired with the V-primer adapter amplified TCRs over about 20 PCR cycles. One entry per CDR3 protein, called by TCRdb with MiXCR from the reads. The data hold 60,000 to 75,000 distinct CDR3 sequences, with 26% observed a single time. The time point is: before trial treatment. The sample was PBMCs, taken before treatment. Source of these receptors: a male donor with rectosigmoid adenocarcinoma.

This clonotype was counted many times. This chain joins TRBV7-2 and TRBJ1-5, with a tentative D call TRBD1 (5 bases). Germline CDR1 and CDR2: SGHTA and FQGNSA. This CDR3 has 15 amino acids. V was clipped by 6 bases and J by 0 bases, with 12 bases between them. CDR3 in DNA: TGTGCCAGCAGTCCGGGGGGACTTAGCAATCAGCCCCAGCATTTT. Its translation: CASSPGGLSNQPQHF. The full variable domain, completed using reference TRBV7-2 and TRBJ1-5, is GAGVSQSPSNKVTEKGKDVELRCDPISGHTALYWYRQSLGQGLEFLIYFQGNSAPDKSGLPSDRFSAERTGGSVSTLTIQRTQQEDSAVYLCASSPGGLSNQPQHFGDGTRLSIL.

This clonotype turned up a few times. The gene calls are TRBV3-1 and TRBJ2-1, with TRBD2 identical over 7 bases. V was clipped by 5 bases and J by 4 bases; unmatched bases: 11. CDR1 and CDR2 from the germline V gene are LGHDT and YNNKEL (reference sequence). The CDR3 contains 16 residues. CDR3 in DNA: TGTGCCAGCAGCAACCGGGGAGGGGAATTTTACAATGAGCAGTTCTTC. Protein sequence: CASSNRGGEFYNEQFF.

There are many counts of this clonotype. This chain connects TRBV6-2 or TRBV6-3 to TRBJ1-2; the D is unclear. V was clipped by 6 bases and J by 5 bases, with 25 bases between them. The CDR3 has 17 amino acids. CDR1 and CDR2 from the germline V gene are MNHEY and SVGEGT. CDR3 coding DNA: TGTGCCAGCAGGCCTATCTTGACATCCCCAGGCGTTTATGGCTACACCTTC. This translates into CASRPILTSPGVYGYTF.

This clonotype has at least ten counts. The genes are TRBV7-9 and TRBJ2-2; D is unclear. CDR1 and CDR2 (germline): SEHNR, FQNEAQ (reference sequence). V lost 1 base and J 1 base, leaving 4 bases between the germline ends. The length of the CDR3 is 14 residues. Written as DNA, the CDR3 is TGTGCCAGCAGCTTAGAGCTGAACACCGGGGAGCTGTTTTTT. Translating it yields CASSLELNTGELFF.

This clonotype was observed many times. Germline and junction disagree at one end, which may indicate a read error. The DNA of the CDR3 is TGCACAGGGGGAAACTCCTACAATGAGCAGTTCTTC. As protein: CTGGNSYNEQFF. The chain combines TRBV7-8 with TRBJ2-1; 8 bases align to TRBD1. The CDR3 consists of 12 residues. Germline V gene lookup returns CDR1 SGHVS and CDR2 FQNEAQ.

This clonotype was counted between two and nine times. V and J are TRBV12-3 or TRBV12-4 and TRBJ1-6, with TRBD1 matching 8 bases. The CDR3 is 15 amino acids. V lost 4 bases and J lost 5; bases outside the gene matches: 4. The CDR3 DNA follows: TGTGCCAGCAGTTCCAAGACAGGGGATAATTCACCCCTCCACTTT. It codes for CASSSKTGDNSPLHF.

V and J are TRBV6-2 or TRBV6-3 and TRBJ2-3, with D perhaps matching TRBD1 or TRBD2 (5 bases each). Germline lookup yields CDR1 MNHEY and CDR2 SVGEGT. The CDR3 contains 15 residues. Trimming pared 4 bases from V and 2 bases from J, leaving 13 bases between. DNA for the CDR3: TGTGCCAGCAGTTCCCCCTGGGGGACCACAGATACGCAGTATTTT. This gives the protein CASSSPWGTTDTQYF.

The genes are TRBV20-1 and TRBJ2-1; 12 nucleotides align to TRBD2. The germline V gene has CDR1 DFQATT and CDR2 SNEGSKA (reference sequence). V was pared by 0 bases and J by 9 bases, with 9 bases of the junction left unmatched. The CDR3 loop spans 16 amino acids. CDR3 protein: CSARDPRLAGVREQFF. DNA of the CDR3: TGCAGTGCTAGAGATCCGCGACTAGCGGGAGTACGTGAGCAGTTCTTC.

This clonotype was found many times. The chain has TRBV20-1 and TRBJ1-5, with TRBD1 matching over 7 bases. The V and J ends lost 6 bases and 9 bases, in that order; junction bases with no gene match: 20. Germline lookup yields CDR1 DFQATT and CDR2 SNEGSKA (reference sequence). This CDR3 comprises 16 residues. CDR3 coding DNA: TGCAGTGCAAACCGACAGGGAGCCTCTTGGGAGCGGCCCCAGCATTTT. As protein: CSANRQGASWERPQHF.

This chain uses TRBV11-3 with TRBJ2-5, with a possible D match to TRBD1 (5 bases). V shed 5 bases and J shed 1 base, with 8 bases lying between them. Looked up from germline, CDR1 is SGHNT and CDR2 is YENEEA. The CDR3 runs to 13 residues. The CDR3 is CASSLGVQETQYF. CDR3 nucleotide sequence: TGTGCCAGCAGCCTAGGGGTCCAAGAGACCCAGTACTTC. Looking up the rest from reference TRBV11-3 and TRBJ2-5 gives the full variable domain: EAGVVQSPRYKIIEKKQPVAFWCNPISGHNTLYWYLQNLGQGPELLIRYENEEAVDDSQLPKDRFSAERLKGVDSTLKIQPAELGDSAVYLCASSLGVQETQYFGPGTRLLVL.

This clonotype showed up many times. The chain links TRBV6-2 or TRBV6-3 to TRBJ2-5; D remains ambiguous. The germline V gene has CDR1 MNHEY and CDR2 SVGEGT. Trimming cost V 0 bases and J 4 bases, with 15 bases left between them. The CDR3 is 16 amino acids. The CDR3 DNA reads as TGTGCCAGCAGTTACTCAAGGGCGACGGGCCGAGAGACCCAGTACTTC. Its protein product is CASSYSRATGRETQYF.

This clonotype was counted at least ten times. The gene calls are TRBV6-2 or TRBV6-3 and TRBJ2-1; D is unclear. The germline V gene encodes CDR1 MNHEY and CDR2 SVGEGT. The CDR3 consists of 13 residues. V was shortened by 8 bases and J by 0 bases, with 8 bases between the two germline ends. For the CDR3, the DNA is TGTGCCAGCGCCGTGAGCTCCTACAATGAGCAGTTCTTC. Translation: CASAVSSYNEQFF.

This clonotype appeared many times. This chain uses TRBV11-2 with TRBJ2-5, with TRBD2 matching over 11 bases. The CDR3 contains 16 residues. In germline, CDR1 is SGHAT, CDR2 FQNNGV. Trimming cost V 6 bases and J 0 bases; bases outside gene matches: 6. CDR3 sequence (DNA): TGTGCCAGCAGAGGTAGCGGGGGGGGGGACCAAGAGACCCAGTACTTC. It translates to CASRGSGGGDQETQYF.

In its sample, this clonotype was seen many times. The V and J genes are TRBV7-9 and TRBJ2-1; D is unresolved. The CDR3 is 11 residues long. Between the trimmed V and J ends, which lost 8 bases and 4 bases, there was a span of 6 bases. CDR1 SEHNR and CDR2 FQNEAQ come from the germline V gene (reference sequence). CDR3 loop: CASLLYNEQFF. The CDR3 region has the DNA TGTGCCAGCCTCCTATACAATGAGCAGTTCTTC.

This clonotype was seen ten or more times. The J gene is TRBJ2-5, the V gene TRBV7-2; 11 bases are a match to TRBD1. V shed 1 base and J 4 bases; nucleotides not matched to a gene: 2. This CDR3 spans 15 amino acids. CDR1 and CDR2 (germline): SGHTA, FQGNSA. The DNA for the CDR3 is TGTGCCAGCAGCTTAGGGGACAGGGGGGGAGAGACCCAGTACTTC. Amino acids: CASSLGDRGGETQYF. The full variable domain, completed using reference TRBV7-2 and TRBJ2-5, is GAGVSQSPSNKVTEKGKDVELRCDPISGHTALYWYRQSLGQGLEFLIYFQGNSAPDKSGLPSDRFSAERTGGSVSTLTIQRTQQEDSAVYLCASSLGDRGGETQYFGPGTRLLVL.

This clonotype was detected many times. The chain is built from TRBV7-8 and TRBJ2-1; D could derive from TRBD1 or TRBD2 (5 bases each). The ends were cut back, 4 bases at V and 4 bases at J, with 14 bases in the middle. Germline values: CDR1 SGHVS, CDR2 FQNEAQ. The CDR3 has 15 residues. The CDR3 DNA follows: TGTGCCAGCAGCTACTCCGGGACGCTATACAATGAGCAGTTCTTC. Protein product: CASSYSGTLYNEQFF. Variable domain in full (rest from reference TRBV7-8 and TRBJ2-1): GAGVSQSPRYKVAKRGQDVALRCDPISGHVSLFWYQQALGQGPEFLTYFQNEAQLDKSGLPSDRFFAERPEGSVSTLKIQRTQQEDSAVYLCASSYSGTLYNEQFFGPGTRLTVL.

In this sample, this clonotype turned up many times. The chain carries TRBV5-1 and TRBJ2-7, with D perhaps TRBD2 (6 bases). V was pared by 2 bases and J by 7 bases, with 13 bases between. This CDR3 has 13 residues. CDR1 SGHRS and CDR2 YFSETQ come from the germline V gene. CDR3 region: CASSFGQGGEQYF. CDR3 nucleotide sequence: TGCGCCAGCAGCTTCGGGCAGGGAGGTGAGCAGTACTTC.

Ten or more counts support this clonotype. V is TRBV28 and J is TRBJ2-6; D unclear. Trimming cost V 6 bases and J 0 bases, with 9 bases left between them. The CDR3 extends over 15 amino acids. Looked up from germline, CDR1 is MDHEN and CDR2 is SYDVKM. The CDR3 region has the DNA TGTGCCAGCAGCCCTTATAGCTCTGGGGCCAACGTCCTGACTTTC. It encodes CASSPYSSGANVLTF. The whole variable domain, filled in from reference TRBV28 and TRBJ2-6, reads DVKVTQSSRYLVKRTGEKVFLECVQDMDHENMFWYRQDPGLGLRLIYFSYDVKMKEKGDIPEGYSVSREKKERFSLILESASTNQTSMYLCASSPYSSGANVLTFGAGSRLTVL.

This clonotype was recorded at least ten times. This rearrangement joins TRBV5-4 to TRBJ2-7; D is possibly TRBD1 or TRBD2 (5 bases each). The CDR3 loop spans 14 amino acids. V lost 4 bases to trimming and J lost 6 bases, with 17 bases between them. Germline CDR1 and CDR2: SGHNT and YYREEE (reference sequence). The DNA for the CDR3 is TGTGCCAGCAGCCTACCGGGACCCTCTCGCGAGCAGTACTTC. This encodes CASSLPGPSREQYF.